The 7 T cell receptor beta chains given below trace back to one sample, sequenced in a study of blood T cell repertoires in COVID-19. TCRdb's table, derived via immunoSEQ multiplex PCR, lists solely in-frame clones and lacks some. This repertoire shows about 170,000 clones, less than 90% found once; its top ten account for 13% to 15%. The specimen sequenced was peripheral blood. All receptors come from a woman aged 70-85 years with COVID-19, enrolled during active disease.

This rearrangement joins TRBV19 to TRBJ2-1, with 11 nucleotides matching TRBD2. V shed 6 bases, J shed 7 bases, and the junction held 8 bases outside the gene matches. Germline V gene data show CDR1 as LNHDA and CDR2 as SQIVND (reference sequence). The CDR3 spans 15 residues. The CDR3 here is CASSAGLAVWNEQFF. The CDR3 nucleotides are TGTGCCAGTAGCGCGGGACTAGCGGTGTGGAATGAGCAGTTCTTC.

The chain is built from TRBV7-2 and TRBJ2-7, with 7 bases identical to TRBD1. Germline CDR1 and CDR2: SGHTA and FQGNSA. This CDR3 has 14 amino acids. Unmatched junction bases numbered 7, after V lost 6 bases and J lost 2 bases. The CDR3 sequence is CASSTGQRTYEQYF. CDR3 nucleotide sequence: TGTGCCAGCAGTACGGGACAGCGGACCTACGAGCAGTACTTC.

The genes are TRBV11-2 and TRBJ1-1; possibly TRBD1 for D (6 bases). In germline, CDR1 is SGHAT, CDR2 FQNNGV. V lost 2 bases and J lost 4, with 23 bases in between. The CDR3 sequence is 18 residues long. Here the CDR3 reads CASSLFLVRVGAGTEAFF. In DNA form, the CDR3 reads TGTGCCAGCAGCTTATTTTTAGTACGTGTGGGGGCCGGCACTGAAGCTTTCTTT.

Comment on this clone: A junction end diverges from the germline sequence, so it may reflect a read error. The chain uses TRBV6-5 and TRBJ1-6; TRBD1 aligns across 10 bases. This CDR3 spans 14 amino acids. Germline values: CDR1 MNHEY, CDR2 SVGAGI. DNA of the CDR3: TGTGCCAGTAGTTACCGGGACAGGGGTTCACCCCTCCACTTT. Translating it yields CASSYRDRGSPLHF.

This clone was seen only a few times. The rearrangement joins TRBV2 to TRBJ2-3; D is unclear. Trimming stripped 4 bases from V and 14 bases from J, with 16 bases between. Germline V lookup: CDR1 SNHLY, CDR2 FYNNEI. The CDR3 runs to 12 residues. This chain's CDR3 is CASSGSSTTAYF. As DNA, the CDR3 is TGTGCCAGCAGTGGGTCTTCAACTACGGCGTATTTT.

The count of this clone is one. CDR3: CASSSGTGPPYNEQFF. CDR3 sequence (DNA): TGTGCCAGCAGCTCCGGGACAGGGCCTCCTTACAATGAGCAGTTCTTC. This rearrangement joins TRBV7-8 to TRBJ2-1, with 9 nucleotides matching TRBD1. The CDR3 runs 16 residues. Germline trimming cut 4 bases from V and 4 bases from J; bases unmatched to any gene: 8. CDR1 is SGHVS, CDR2 FQNEAQ, per germline.

The rearrangement links TRBV9 to TRBJ2-2; 10 bases are shared with TRBD2. This CDR3 is 17 amino acids long. The V gene's germline CDR1 is SGDLS and CDR2 YYNGEE. Germline trimming cut 3 bases from V and 5 bases from J; bases unmatched to any gene: 10. The CDR3 sequence: CASSEGLLAGWTGELFF. Here the CDR3 DNA reads TGTGCCAGCAGCGAGGGATTACTAGCGGGGTGGACCGGGGAGCTGTTTTTT.